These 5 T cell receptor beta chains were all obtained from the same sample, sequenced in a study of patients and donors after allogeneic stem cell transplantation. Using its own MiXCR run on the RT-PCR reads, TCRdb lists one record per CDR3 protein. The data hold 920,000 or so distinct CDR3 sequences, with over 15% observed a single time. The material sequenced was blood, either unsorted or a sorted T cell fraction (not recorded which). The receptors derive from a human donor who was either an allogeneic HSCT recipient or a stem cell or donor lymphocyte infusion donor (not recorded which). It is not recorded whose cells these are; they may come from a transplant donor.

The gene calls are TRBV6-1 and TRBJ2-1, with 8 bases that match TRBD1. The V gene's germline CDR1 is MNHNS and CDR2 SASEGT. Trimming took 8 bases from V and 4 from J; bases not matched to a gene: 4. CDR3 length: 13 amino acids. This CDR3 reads CASGTGEYNEQFF. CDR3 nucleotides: TGTGCCAGCGGGACAGGAGAGTACAATGAGCAGTTCTTC.

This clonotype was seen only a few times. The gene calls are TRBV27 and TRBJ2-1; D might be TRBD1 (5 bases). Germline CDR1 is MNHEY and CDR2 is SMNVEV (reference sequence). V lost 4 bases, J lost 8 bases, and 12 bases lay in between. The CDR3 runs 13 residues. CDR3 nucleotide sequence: TGTGCCAGCAGTTCCCAGGGCCCCGATGAGCAGTTCTTC. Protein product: CASSSQGPDEQFF.

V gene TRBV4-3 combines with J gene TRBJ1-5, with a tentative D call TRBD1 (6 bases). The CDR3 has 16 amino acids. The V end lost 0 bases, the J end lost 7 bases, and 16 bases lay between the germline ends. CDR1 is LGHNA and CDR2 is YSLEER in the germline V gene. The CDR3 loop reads CASSQDGGGLRQPQHF. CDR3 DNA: TGCGCCAGCAGCCAAGACGGTGGGGGGCTAAGGCAGCCCCAGCATTTT.

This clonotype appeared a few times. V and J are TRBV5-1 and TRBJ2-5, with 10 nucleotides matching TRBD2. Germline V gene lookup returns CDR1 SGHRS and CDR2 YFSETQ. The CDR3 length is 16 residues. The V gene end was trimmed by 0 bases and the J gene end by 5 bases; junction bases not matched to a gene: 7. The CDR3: CASSLGASGGRETQYF. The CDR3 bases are TGCGCCAGCAGCTTGGGAGCTAGCGGGGGTCGGGAGACCCAGTACTTC.

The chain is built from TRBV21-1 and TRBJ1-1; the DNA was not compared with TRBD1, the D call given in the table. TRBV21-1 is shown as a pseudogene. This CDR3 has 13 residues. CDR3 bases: TGTGCCAGCAGTGCGGACACTTACACTGAAGCTTTCTTT. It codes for CASSADTYTEAFF.